This T cell receptor (beta chain) comes out of a study of molecular identifiers for immune sequencing clone quantification. Notes on the study in general: Clones above 20 RNA copies contained over 97% of effector molecules but under 1% of naive ones.

Naive CD8 T cells were FACS-sorted by CD8+CD4-CCR7+CD45RA+ markers. Germline trimming cut 2 bases from V and 5 bases from J; bases unmatched to any gene: 5. Germline loops: CDR1 LGHNA, CDR2 YSLEER. CDR3 length: 14 amino acids. This clonotype was counted between two and nine times. Its antigen is as yet unknown. TCRdb independently ran MiXCR on the PCR reads; one entry per CDR3 protein. This table holds over 550,000 distinct CDR3 sequences, 25% found once. This chain links TRBV4-3 with TRBJ2-5; TRBD2 agrees at 7 bases. The receptor was derived from a human donor in good health. Some libraries in this study had Jurkat cell RNA spiked in. The specimen was naive CD8+ T cells from blood, with Jurkat cell RNA spiked in. The sample's subset: FACS-sorted CD8+CD4-CCR7+CD45RA+ naive T cells. CDR3 in DNA: TGCGCCAGCAGCCAAAACTGGGACTACGAGACCCAGTACTTC. Translating gives CASSQNWDYETQYF.